The next 13 T cell receptor beta chains were all read from a single sample in a study of T cell responses to AZD1222 COVID-19 vaccine. Profiling relied on immunoSEQ multiplex PCR, and the TCRdb table lists in-frame clones only, not all of them. The top ten hold 2.5% to 4% of the sample, which has over 150,000 clones, around 89% seen once. Specimen: peripheral blood, collected on day 0 of AZD1222 vaccination. The receptors here all came from an adult in good health.

This chain links TRBV9 with TRBJ1-6, with 7 bases matching TRBD1. There are 15 residues in the CDR3. CDR1 is SGDLS, CDR2 YYNGEE, per germline. Unmatched junction bases numbered 8, after V lost 4 bases and J lost 7 bases. The CDR3 bases are TGTGCCAGCAGCAAAGGGGACAGTCAGAATTCACCCCTCCACTTT. It encodes CASSKGDSQNSPLHF.

The chain is built from TRBV2 and TRBJ2-5; D not resolved. CDR1 and CDR2 from the germline V gene are SNHLY and FYNNEI. The V and J ends lost 4 bases and 7 bases respectively, with 13 bases between them. CDR3 length: 13 amino acids. This CDR3 is CASSVPAPATQYF. DNA for the CDR3: TGTGCCAGCAGTGTCCCAGCCCCTGCGACCCAGTACTTC. The whole variable domain, filled in from reference TRBV2 and TRBJ2-5, reads EPEVTQTPSHQVTQMGQEVILRCVPISNHLYFYWYRQILGQKVEFLVSFYNNEISEKSEIFDDQFSVERPDGSNFTLKIRSTKLEDSAMYFCASSVPAPATQYFGPGTRLLVL.

The chain is built from TRBV9 and TRBJ2-7, with D possibly matching TRBD2 (6 bases). The length of the CDR3 is 15 residues. V was clipped by 4 bases and J by 0 bases, with 14 bases between them. From germline, CDR1 is SGDLS and CDR2 YYNGEE. CDR3 in amino acids: CASSKEDGSSYEQYF. CDR3 in DNA: TGTGCCAGCAGCAAAGAGGACGGGAGCTCCTACGAGCAGTACTTC.

In this sample, this clone turned up a few times. CDR3 sequence reads: CASSQGISNQPQHF. The CDR3 nucleotides read TGTGCCAGTAGCCAGGGAATCAGCAATCAGCCCCAGCATTTT. The chain uses TRBV6-5 and TRBJ1-5, with D perhaps matching TRBD1 (5 bases). Deletions cut 9 bases from V and 1 base from J, with 13 bases between. Germline loops: CDR1 MNHEY, CDR2 SVGAGI. The CDR3 runs to 14 residues.

On this clone: The same CDR3 can be traced to other DNA sequences in this sample. This rearrangement joins TRBV3-1 (or the pseudogene TRBV3-2) to TRBJ1-1; no reliable D call. The CDR3 totals 13 residues. Germline values: CDR1 LGHDT, CDR2 YNNKEL (reference sequence). Trimming took 3 bases from V and 5 from J, leaving 10 bases between them. The CDR3 sequence: CASSQGRGTEAFF. The CDR3 nucleotides read TGTGCCAGCAGCCAGGGTAGAGGGACTGAAGCTTTCTTT.

The chain uses TRBV7-6 and TRBJ2-5; D is possibly TRBD1 (5 bases). Germline CDR1 SGHVS, CDR2 FNYEAQ. V shed 1 base and J shed 5 bases, with 8 bases lying between them. CDR3 length: 13 amino acids. CDR3 in amino acids: CASSLVQGETQYF. The DNA of the CDR3 is TGTGCCAGCAGCTTAGTCCAGGGCGAGACCCAGTACTTC.

The chain carries TRBV5-8 and TRBJ1-3; D is perhaps TRBD1 (5 bases). The germline V gene has CDR1 SGHTS and CDR2 YDEGEE. The CDR3 has 17 residues. Trimming removed 4 bases from V and 1 base from J, with 18 bases in between. CDR3 sequence reads: CASSRDGQMRSGNTIYF. The CDR3, as DNA: TGTGCCAGCAGCCGGGATGGACAAATGAGGTCTGGAAACACCATATATTTT.

This chain joins TRBV28 and TRBJ1-1; possibly TRBD1 for D (5 bases). With 5 bases removed from V and 6 bases from J, the gap between germline ends came to 19 bases. In germline, CDR1 is MDHEN, CDR2 SYDVKM. CDR3 length: 15 amino acids. DNA for the CDR3: TGTGCCAGCAGTCGGCCTGGGGGTGGAAGTTCTGAAGCTTTCTTT. Translation gives CASSRPGGGSSEAFF.

CDR3 sequence (DNA): TGTGCCAGTATCCCCCAACACCAGGGAAACTATGGCTACACCTTC. Translated, it gives CASIPQHQGNYGYTF. The V call is TRBV19, the J call TRBJ1-2; possibly TRBD1 for D (5 bases). CDR3 length: 15 residues. V lost 7 bases and J lost 2, with 17 bases in between. Germline V gene data show CDR1 as LNHDA and CDR2 as SQIVND (reference sequence).

The chain links TRBV4-1 to TRBJ2-3; 11 bases map to TRBD1. The germline CDR1 and CDR2 sequences are MGHRA and YSYEKL. V lost 2 bases and J lost 0; bases outside the gene matches: 7. This CDR3 is built from 18 residues. CDR3: CASSQNRDRGGSTDTQYF. The CDR3, as DNA: TGCGCCAGCAGCCAAAACCGGGACAGGGGGGGAAGCACAGATACGCAGTATTTT.

A few counts support this clone. The V call is TRBV4-2, the J call TRBJ1-5; D might be TRBD1 (5 bases). This CDR3 region has 17 residues. Trimming pared 0 bases from V and 5 bases from J, leaving 17 bases between. Germline-derived CDR1 and CDR2 are LGHNA and YNFKEQ. The CDR3 is CASSQDSWEGPDQPQHF. The DNA for the CDR3 is TGTGCCAGCAGCCAAGATTCTTGGGAGGGGCCCGATCAGCCCCAGCATTTT.

This clone was recorded only once. This rearrangement joins TRBV7-2 to TRBJ2-5; tentative D call: TRBD2 (6 bases). The CDR3 loop spans 14 amino acids. Germline loops: CDR1 SGHTA, CDR2 FQGNSA. Trimming removed 1 base from V and 5 bases from J, with 11 bases in between. The CDR3 nucleotides are TGTGCCAGCAGCTTAGAAGGAGGGGTGGAGACCCAGTACTTC. It translates to CASSLEGGVETQYF.

This clone was seen a few times. The chain joins TRBV6-1 to TRBJ1-3, with TRBD1 as a possible D gene (5 bases). The germline gives CDR1 MNHNS, CDR2 SASEGT. This CDR3 is built from 15 residues. Trimming stripped 2 bases from V and 2 bases from J, with 10 bases between. CDR3 sequence: CASSEWGAAGNTIYF. The CDR3 nucleotides read TGTGCCAGCAGTGAATGGGGCGCAGCTGGAAACACCATATATTTT.